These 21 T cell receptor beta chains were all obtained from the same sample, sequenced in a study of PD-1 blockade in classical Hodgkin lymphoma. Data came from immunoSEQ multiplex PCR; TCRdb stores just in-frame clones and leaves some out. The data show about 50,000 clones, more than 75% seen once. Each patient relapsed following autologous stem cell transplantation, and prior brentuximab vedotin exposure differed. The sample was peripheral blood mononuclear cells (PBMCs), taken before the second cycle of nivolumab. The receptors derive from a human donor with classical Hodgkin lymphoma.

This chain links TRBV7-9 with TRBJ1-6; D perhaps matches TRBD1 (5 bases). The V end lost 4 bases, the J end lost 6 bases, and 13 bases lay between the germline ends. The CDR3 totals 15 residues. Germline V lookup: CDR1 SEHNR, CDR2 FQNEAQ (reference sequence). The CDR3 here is CASSSPGLTNSPLHF. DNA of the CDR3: TGTGCCAGCAGCTCACCGGGACTCACTAATTCACCCCTCCACTTT.

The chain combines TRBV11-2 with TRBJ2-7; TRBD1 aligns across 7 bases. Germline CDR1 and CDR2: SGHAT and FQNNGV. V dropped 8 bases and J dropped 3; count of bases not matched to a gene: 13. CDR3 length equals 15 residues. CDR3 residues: CASDDTGTAIYEQYF. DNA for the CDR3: TGTGCCAGCGACGATACCGGGACAGCGATCTACGAGCAGTACTTC.

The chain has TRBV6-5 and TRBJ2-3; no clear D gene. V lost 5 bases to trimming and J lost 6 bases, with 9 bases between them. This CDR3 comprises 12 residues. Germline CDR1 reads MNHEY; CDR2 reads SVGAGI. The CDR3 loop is CASSTTADTQYF. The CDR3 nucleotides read TGTGCCAGCAGTACTACGGCGGATACGCAGTATTTT.

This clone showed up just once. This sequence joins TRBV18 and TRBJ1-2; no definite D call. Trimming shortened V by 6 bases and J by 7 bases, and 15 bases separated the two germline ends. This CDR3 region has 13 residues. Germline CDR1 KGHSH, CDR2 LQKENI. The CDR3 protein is CASSLDLAGGYTF. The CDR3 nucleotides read TGTGCCAGCTCCCTCGACCTTGCCGGTGGCTACACCTTC. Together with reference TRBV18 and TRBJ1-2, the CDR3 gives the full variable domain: NAGVMQNPRHLVRRRGQEARLRCSPMKGHSHVYWYRQLPEEGLKFMVYLQKENIIDESGMPKERFSAEFPKEGPSILRIQQVVRGDSAAYFCASSLDLAGGYTFGSGTRLTVV.

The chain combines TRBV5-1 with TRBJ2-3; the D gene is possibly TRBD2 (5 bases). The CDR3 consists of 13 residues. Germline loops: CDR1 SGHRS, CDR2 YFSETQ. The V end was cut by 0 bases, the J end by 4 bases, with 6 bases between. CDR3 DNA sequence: TGCGCCAGCAGCTTGGGGAGGCCAGATACGCAGTATTTT. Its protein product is CASSLGRPDTQYF.

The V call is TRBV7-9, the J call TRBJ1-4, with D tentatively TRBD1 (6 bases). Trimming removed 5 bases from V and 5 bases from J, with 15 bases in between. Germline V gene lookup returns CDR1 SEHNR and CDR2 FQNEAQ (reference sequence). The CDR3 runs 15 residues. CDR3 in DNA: TGTGCCAGCAGCGCAATTGGACAGTTGAATGAAAAACTGTTTTTT. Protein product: CASSAIGQLNEKLFF.

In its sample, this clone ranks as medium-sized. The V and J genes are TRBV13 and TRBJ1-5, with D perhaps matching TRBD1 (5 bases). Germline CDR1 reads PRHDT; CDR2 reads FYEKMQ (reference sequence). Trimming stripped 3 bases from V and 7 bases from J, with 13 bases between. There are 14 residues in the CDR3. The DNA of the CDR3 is TGTGCCAGCAGCTTGGGACGGAGTAACCAGCCCCAGCATTTT. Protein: CASSLGRSNQPQHF.

The CDR3 sequence: CASSSQAQEAQETQYF. DNA of the CDR3: TGCGCCAGCAGCTCCCAAGCACAGGAGGCGCAAGAGACCCAGTACTTC. The chain employs TRBV5-1 and TRBJ2-5; perhaps D is TRBD1 or TRBD2 (5 bases each). The CDR3 extends over 16 amino acids. Per germline, CDR1 SGHRS and CDR2 YFSETQ. The V end was cut by 3 bases, the J end by 2 bases, with 17 bases between.

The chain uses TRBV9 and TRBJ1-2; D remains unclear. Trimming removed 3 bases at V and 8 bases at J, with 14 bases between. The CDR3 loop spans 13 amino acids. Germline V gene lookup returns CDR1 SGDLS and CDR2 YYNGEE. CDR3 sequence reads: CASSGGPNLGYTF. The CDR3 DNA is TGTGCCAGCAGCGGGGGTCCAAACTTAGGCTACACCTTC.

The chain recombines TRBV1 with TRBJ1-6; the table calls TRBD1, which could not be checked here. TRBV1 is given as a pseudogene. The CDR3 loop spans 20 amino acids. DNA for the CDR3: TGCACCAGCAGCCAGATGGGGCCAAGGGGACAGGGGGTGAAAAATTCACCCCTCCACTTT. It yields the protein CTSSQMGPRGQGVKNSPLHF.

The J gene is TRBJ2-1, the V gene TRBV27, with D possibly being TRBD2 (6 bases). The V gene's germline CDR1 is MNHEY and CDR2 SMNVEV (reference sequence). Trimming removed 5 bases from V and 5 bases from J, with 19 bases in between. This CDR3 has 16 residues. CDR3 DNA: TGTGCCAGCAGTCTGACCCTAGGGAGGAAGCACAATGAGCAGTTCTTC. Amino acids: CASSLTLGRKHNEQFF.

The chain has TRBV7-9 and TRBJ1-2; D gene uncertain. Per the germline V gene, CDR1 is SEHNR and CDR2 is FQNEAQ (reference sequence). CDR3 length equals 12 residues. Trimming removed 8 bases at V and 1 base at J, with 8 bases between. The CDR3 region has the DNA TGTGCCAGCGTTCTACTTAACTATGGCTACACCTTC. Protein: CASVLLNYGYTF.

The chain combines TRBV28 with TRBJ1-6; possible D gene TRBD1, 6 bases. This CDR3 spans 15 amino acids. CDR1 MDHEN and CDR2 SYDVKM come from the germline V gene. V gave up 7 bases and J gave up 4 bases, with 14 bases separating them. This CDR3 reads CASTLGGDYNSPLHF. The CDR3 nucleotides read TGTGCCAGCACCCTAGGGGGGGATTATAATTCACCCCTCCACTTT.

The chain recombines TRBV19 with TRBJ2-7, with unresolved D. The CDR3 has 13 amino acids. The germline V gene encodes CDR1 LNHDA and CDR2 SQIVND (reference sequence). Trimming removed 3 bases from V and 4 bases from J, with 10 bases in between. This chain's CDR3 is CASSIRTRYEQYF. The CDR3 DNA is TGTGCCAGTAGTATTAGGACGCGGTACGAGCAGTACTTC.

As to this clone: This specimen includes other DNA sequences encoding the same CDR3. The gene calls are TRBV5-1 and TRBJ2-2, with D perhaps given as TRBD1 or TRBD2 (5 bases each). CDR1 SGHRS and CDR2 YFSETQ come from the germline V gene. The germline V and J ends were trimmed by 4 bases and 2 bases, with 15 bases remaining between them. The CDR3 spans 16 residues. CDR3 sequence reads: CASSLTGTANTGELFF. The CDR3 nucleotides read TGCGCCAGCAGCCTAACCGGGACGGCCAACACCGGGGAGCTGTTTTTT. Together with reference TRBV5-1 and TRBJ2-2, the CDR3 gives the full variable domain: KAGVTQTPRYLIKTRGQQVTLSCSPISGHRSVSWYQQTPGQGLQFLFEYFSETQRNKGNFPGRFSGRQFSNSRSEMNVSTLELGDSALYLCASSLTGTANTGELFFGEGSRLTVL.

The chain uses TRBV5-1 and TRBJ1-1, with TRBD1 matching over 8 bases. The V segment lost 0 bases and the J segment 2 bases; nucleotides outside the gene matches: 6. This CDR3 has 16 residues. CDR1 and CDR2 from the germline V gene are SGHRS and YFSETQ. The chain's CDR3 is CASSLVVGQGNTEAFF. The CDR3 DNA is TGCGCCAGCAGCTTGGTTGTAGGACAGGGTAACACTGAAGCTTTCTTT.

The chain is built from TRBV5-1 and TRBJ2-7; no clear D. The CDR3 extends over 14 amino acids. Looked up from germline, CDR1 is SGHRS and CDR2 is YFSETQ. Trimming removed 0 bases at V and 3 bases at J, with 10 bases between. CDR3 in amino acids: CASSLVAPDYEQYF. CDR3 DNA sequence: TGCGCCAGCAGCTTGGTGGCGCCTGACTACGAGCAGTACTTC.

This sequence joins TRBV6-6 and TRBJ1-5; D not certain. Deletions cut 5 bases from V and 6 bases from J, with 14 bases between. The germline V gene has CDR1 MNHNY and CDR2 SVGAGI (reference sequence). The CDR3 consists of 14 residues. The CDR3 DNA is TGTGCCAGCAGTACCTCAAGGTCGGCTCAGCCCCAGCATTTT. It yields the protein CASSTSRSAQPQHF.

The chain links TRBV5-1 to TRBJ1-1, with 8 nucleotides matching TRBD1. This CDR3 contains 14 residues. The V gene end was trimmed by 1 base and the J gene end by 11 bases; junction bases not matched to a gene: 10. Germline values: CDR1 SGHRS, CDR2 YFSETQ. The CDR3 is CASSLSTGGPHAFF. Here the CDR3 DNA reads TGCGCCAGCAGCTTGTCTACAGGGGGGCCACATGCTTTCTTT.

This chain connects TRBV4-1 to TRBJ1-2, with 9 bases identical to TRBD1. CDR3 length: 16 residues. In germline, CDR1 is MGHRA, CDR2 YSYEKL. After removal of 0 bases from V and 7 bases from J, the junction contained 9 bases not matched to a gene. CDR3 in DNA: TGCGCCAGCAGCCAAGAGGAGAACAGGGGGCATGGTGGCTACACCTTC. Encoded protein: CASSQEENRGHGGYTF.

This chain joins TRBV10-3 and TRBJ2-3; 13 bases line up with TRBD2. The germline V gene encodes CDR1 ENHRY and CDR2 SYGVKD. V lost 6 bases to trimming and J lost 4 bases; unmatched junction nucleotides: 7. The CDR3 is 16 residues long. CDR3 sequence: CAIRQTSGGASDTQYF. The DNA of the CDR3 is TGTGCCATCAGACAAACTAGCGGGGGGGCTTCAGATACGCAGTATTTT.